This entry lists 13 T cell receptor beta chains sequenced from one sample in a study of beta chain features in type 1 diabetes. Study findings and constraints: Significant though moderate, a shortening of TCRB CDR3s appeared in all four CD4+ subsets of Type 1 diabetes patients.

What was sequenced were expressed TCRB transcripts, since all of the isolated RNA had been reverse transcribed. Clones were read by immunoSEQ multiplex PCR, and TCRdb kept only the in-frame ones, dropping some. Here the sample spans tens of thousands of clones, around 45% being singletons. Their antigens are not known. The material sequenced was Tregs from blood. The receptor source for this set is a man under 40 with type 1 diabetes.

This chain joins TRBV10-3 and TRBJ2-5, with a weak D call TRBD1 (5 bases). CDR3 length equals 10 residues. V was trimmed by 10 bases and J by 2 bases, leaving 5 bases between them. Germline CDR1 ENHRY, CDR2 SYGVKD. The CDR3 region has the DNA TGTGCCACAGGGCAAGAGACCCAGTACTTC. Translation gives CATGQETQYF.

This clone occurred a few times. The V and J genes are TRBV7-2 and TRBJ2-1; 8 bases are a match to TRBD1. The CDR3 loop spans 14 amino acids. Germline loops: CDR1 SGHTA, CDR2 FQGNSA. V gave up 4 bases and J gave up 9 bases; unmatched junction bases: 8. The CDR3 nucleotides are TGTGCCAGCAGCTGGACAGGGAACGGAGCTGAGCAGTTCTTC. It yields the protein CASSWTGNGAEQFF.

This clone appeared a single time. CDR3 nucleotides: TGTGCCAGTAGTGCTACAGAGTACACTGAAGCTTTCTTT. Translated: CASSATEYTEAFF. The V gene is TRBV19, the J gene TRBJ1-1, with D uncertain. V was cut by 5 bases and J by 3 bases, with 10 bases left in between. Looked up from germline, CDR1 is LNHDA and CDR2 is SQIVND (reference sequence). The CDR3 runs to 13 residues.

The V call is TRBV30, the J call TRBJ2-7; the D is unclear. Germline lookup yields CDR1 GTSNPN and CDR2 SVGIG (reference sequence). V lost 4 bases and J 1 base, leaving 5 bases between the germline ends. This CDR3 contains 11 residues. CDR3 DNA: TGTGCCTGGACCCGGTCCTACGAGCAGTACTTC. Protein sequence: CAWTRSYEQYF.

The DNA for the CDR3 is TGTGCCAGCAGTTACGGGACTAGCGGTGTCAATGAGCAGTTCTTC. This translates into CASSYGTSGVNEQFF. V is TRBV6-5 and J is TRBJ2-1, with 11 bases aligning to TRBD2. Looked up from germline, CDR1 is MNHEY and CDR2 is SVGAGI. The length of the CDR3 is 15 residues. With V trimmed by 2 bases and J by 6 bases, 3 bases remained unmatched.

The chain joins TRBV19 to TRBJ2-7; the match to TRBD1 covers 9 bases. The CDR3 is 13 residues long. The V and J ends lost 6 bases and 3 bases, in that order; junction bases with no gene match: 3. The germline CDR1 and CDR2 sequences are LNHDA and SQIVND (reference sequence). The DNA of the CDR3 is TGTGCCAGTAGCTCGGGACAGGGCTACGAGCAGTACTTC. Amino acid sequence: CASSSGQGYEQYF. The whole variable domain, filled in from reference TRBV19 and TRBJ2-7, reads DGGITQSPKYLFRKEGQNVTLSCEQNLNHDAMYWYRQDPGQGLRLIYYSQIVNDFQKGDIAEGYSVSREKKESFPLTVTSAQKNPTAFYLCASSSGQGYEQYFGPGTRLTVT.

This clone showed up just a few times. This chain joins TRBV5-1 and TRBJ2-7; D is possibly TRBD2 (6 bases). Trimming shortened V by 7 bases and J by 6 bases, and 20 bases separated the two germline ends. Germline loops: CDR1 SGHRS, CDR2 YFSETQ. The CDR3 is 14 residues long. This CDR3 is CASRTTDAGGEQYF. CDR3 sequence (DNA): TGCGCCAGCCGAACCACGGACGCCGGGGGCGAGCAGTACTTC.

In this sample, this clone turned up a few times. The chain carries TRBV5-1 and TRBJ1-4; 7 bases align to TRBD1. Germline assignment: CDR1 SGHRS and CDR2 YFSETQ. V lost 0 bases, J lost 2 bases, and 4 bases stayed unmatched. The CDR3 loop spans 16 amino acids. In nucleotides, the CDR3 is TGCGCCAGCAGCTTGGTAGGGGGCTGGACTAATGAAAAACTGTTTTTT. Translation: CASSLVGGWTNEKLFF.

This chain links TRBV5-5 with TRBJ2-2; tentative D call: TRBD2 (5 bases). Deletions cut 2 bases from V and 2 bases from J, with 13 bases between. Germline CDR1 SGHKS, CDR2 YYEKEE (reference sequence). The CDR3 runs 16 residues. CDR3 in amino acids: CASSLRGDRNTGELFF. CDR3 sequence (DNA): TGTGCCAGCAGCTTACGGGGAGATCGCAACACCGGGGAGCTGTTTTTT.

This clone was seen more than once but under ten times. The rearrangement links TRBV5-4 to TRBJ2-7, with D possibly matching TRBD1 (6 bases). Between the trimmed V and J ends, which lost 4 bases and 4 bases, there was a span of 12 bases. Germline CDR1 is SGHNT and CDR2 is YYREEE (reference sequence). This CDR3 spans 13 amino acids. CDR3 in DNA: TGTGCCAGCAGCGCTAACAGGGCGTACGAGCAGTACTTC. Residues: CASSANRAYEQYF.

The chain combines TRBV7-9 with TRBJ2-5; TRBD1 might be the D (7 bases). CDR3 length: 14 residues. Germline V CDR1 and CDR2: SEHNR, FQNEAQ (reference sequence). The ends were cut back, 7 bases at V and 7 bases at J, with 19 bases in the middle. In nucleotides, the CDR3 is TGTGCCAGCATCCCACCAGGGGGAGGTGGGACCCAGTACTTC. Amino acid sequence: CASIPPGGGGTQYF.

This sequence joins TRBV5-1 and TRBJ2-1; TRBD2 agrees at 7 bases. J was trimmed by 12 bases and V by 4 bases; bases with no gene match: 7. Per germline, CDR1 SGHRS and CDR2 YFSETQ. This CDR3 has 12 amino acids. CDR3 in amino acids: CASSLEGGGQFF. The CDR3 nucleotides read TGCGCCAGCAGCCTCGAGGGCGGGGGGCAGTTCTTC.

The chain links TRBV7-2 to TRBJ2-3; 10 bases map to TRBD2. Germline-derived CDR1 and CDR2 are SGHTA and FQGNSA. The ends lost 5 bases at V and 3 bases at J; junction bases unmatched: 8. The CDR3 has 16 amino acids. The CDR3 DNA sequence: TGTGCCAGCAGCAACCCTAGCGGGAGAAGGACAGATACGCAGTATTTT. The encoded protein is CASSNPSGRRTDTQYF.